This T cell receptor (beta chain) originates from a study of blood T cell repertoires in COVID-19. Study overall: The study drew acute and convalescent COVID-19 samples from the United States, Italy and Spain.

The V and J ends lost 4 bases and 4 bases, in that order; junction bases with no gene match: 13. Per the germline V gene, CDR1 is MGHRA and CDR2 is YSYEKL. The CDR3 sequence is 16 residues long. Authors' analysis steps: Estimates of nucleated cell counts were drawn from the amplification of reference gene primers. Sequenced by immunoSEQ multiplex PCR; TCRdb stores in-frame clones only, minus some. V and J calls and clone size are as listed in that table; D and trimming were resolved from the DNA. This table has about 60,000 clones, 65% to 85% appearing once. Sequencing input: peripheral blood. This TCR came from a young man with COVID-19, enrolled during active disease. The chain recombines TRBV4-1 with TRBJ2-7; TRBD2 matches 7 bases. CDR3 protein: CASSRLPGGRVYEQYF. The DNA of the CDR3 is TGCGCCAGCAGCCGCCTCCCGGGCGGGAGAGTATACGAGCAGTACTTC.